The 15 T cell receptor beta chains presented below share a single source sample, sequenced in a study of blood T cell repertoires in COVID-19. TCRdb keeps only in-frame clones here, not all; method: immunoSEQ multiplex PCR. The table records approximately 220,000 clones, approximately 81% of them present only once. The sample consisted of PBMCs or T cells enriched from blood (not recorded which). These receptor sequences come from a man between 40 and 49 years old who had recovered from COVID-19.

This clone was seen only once. J is TRBJ1-5 and V is TRBV9, with D possibly TRBD1 on 5 matching bases. The length of the CDR3 is 15 residues. V shed 0 bases and J shed 5 bases, with 12 bases lying between them. The V gene's germline CDR1 is SGDLS and CDR2 YYNGEE. CDR3 region: CASSVDGQGDQPQHF. In nucleotides, the CDR3 is TGTGCCAGCAGCGTAGACGGTCAGGGCGATCAGCCCCAGCATTTT.

The gene calls are TRBV28 and TRBJ2-3; 7 bases fit TRBD2. Germline CDR1 is MDHEN and CDR2 is SYDVKM. V shed 5 bases and J 7 bases; nucleotides not matched to a gene: 15. The CDR3 is 16 amino acids. The CDR3 sequence is CASSPPSGGRSNTQYF. DNA of the CDR3: TGTGCCAGCAGTCCTCCCTCCGGCGGGAGATCAAATACGCAGTATTTT.

This rearrangement joins TRBV6-5 to TRBJ2-7, with D unresolved. Trimming cost V 2 bases and J 5 bases, with 16 bases left between them. This CDR3 is built from 15 residues. CDR1 and CDR2 (germline): MNHEY, SVGAGI. CDR3 protein: CASSYDRPVGNEQYF. The DNA for the CDR3 is TGTGCCAGCAGTTACGACCGGCCGGTGGGCAACGAGCAGTACTTC.

This clone came up a few times. This chain connects TRBV9 to TRBJ1-2; D may be TRBD1 (5 bases). There are 12 residues in the CDR3. V was clipped by 0 bases and J by 10 bases, with 10 bases between them. CDR1 is SGDLS, CDR2 YYNGEE, per germline. The CDR3 loop reads CASSVVQGPYTF. CDR3 nucleotide sequence: TGTGCCAGCAGCGTAGTCCAGGGTCCCTACACCTTC.

The chain joins TRBV9 to TRBJ2-3; 7 bases map to TRBD2. The CDR3 runs to 15 residues. CDR1 is SGDLS, CDR2 YYNGEE, per germline. J was trimmed by 4 bases and V by 0 bases; bases with no gene match: 5. CDR3: CASSVAQGGSDTQYF. The CDR3 DNA is TGTGCCAGCAGCGTAGCTCAGGGAGGGTCAGATACGCAGTATTTT.

This clone occurred many times. The chain is built from TRBV30 and TRBJ1-3, with 8 bases aligning to TRBD1. CDR1 GTSNPN and CDR2 SVGIG come from the germline V gene (reference sequence). Trimming took 7 bases from V and 4 from J; bases not matched to a gene: 12. The CDR3 contains 15 residues. DNA for the CDR3: TGTGCCTTTTGGAAGGGGGACAGGAGGGGAAACACCATATATTTT. Translation gives CAFWKGDRRGNTIYF.

This clone was detected once. The rearrangement joins TRBV28 to TRBJ2-1, with TRBD2 matching 7 bases. CDR1 is MDHEN, CDR2 SYDVKM, per germline. J lost 7 bases, V lost 6 bases, and 12 bases had no gene match. This CDR3 contains 15 residues. The chain's CDR3 is CASSPPSGWRNEQFF. For the CDR3, the DNA is TGTGCCAGCAGCCCACCTAGCGGTTGGAGGAATGAGCAGTTCTTC.

This clone was recorded once. The V call is TRBV30, the J call TRBJ1-5; TRBD1 agrees at 8 bases. Germline lookup yields CDR1 GTSNPN and CDR2 SVGIG (reference sequence). There are 14 residues in the CDR3. Unmatched junction bases numbered 12, after V lost 3 bases and J lost 11 bases. DNA for the CDR3: TGTGCCTGGAGACAACAGGGGGGGATATCGGCCCAGCATTTT. This translates into CAWRQQGGISAQHF.

The chain carries TRBV2 and TRBJ2-7; 8 nucleotides align to TRBD1. The CDR3 is made up of 14 amino acids. Germline CDR1 and CDR2: SNHLY and FYNNEI. The V segment lost 7 bases and the J segment 4 bases; nucleotides outside the gene matches: 9. DNA of the CDR3: TGTGCCAGCAACTCGACAGGGGACGTATACGAGCAGTACTTC. Its translation: CASNSTGDVYEQYF.

V is TRBV20-1 and J is TRBJ1-5, with TRBD1 as a possible D gene (5 bases). CDR1 is DFQATT and CDR2 is SNEGSKA in the germline V gene (reference sequence). V was shortened by 3 bases and J by 5 bases, with 11 bases between the two germline ends. This CDR3 has 13 residues. The CDR3 region is CSASRTFDQPQHF. DNA of the CDR3: TGCAGTGCTAGTAGGACATTCGATCAGCCCCAGCATTTT.

In this sample, this clone turned up once. This rearrangement joins TRBV28 to TRBJ2-1, with D unclear. V was trimmed by 4 bases and J by 12 bases, leaving 13 bases between them. Per germline, CDR1 MDHEN and CDR2 SYDVKM. The CDR3 consists of 12 residues. The CDR3 loop reads CASSSLLERQFF. CDR3 nucleotide sequence: TGTGCCAGCAGTTCCCTCTTAGAGCGGCAGTTCTTC.

V usage is TRBV6-2 or TRBV6-3 and J usage is TRBJ2-7; D may be TRBD2 (5 bases). This CDR3 has 11 residues. The germline V gene has CDR1 MNHEY and CDR2 SVGEGT. V lost 5 bases, J lost 6 bases, and 8 bases lay in between. CDR3 amino acids: CASSQGSEQYF. DNA of the CDR3: TGTGCCAGCAGTCAAGGGAGCGAGCAGTACTTC.

V usage is TRBV12-3 or TRBV12-4 and J usage is TRBJ2-3; 8 positions agree with TRBD1. V gave up 5 bases and J gave up 10 bases; unmatched junction bases: 5. The CDR3 covers 12 residues. CDR3 nucleotides: TGTGCCAGCAGTGCCGGACAGGGAGCGCAGTATTTT. It codes for CASSAGQGAQYF.

The chain couples TRBV4-1 to TRBJ1-2; tentatively, D is TRBD1 (5 bases). Trimming stripped 0 bases from V and 6 bases from J, with 11 bases between. This CDR3 spans 14 amino acids. CDR1 and CDR2 (germline): MGHRA, YSYEKL. The CDR3 DNA follows: TGCGCCAGCAGCCAAGAATCCGGGGGGAATGGCTACACCTTC. Translated: CASSQESGGNGYTF.

The chain has TRBV19 and TRBJ2-2, with D perhaps matching TRBD2 (6 bases). This CDR3 has 14 residues. Germline V lookup: CDR1 LNHDA, CDR2 SQIVND (reference sequence). The germline V and J ends were trimmed by 3 bases and 6 bases, with 11 bases remaining between them. The CDR3 loop is CASSMTGVAGELFF. The DNA for the CDR3 is TGTGCCAGTAGTATGACGGGAGTGGCCGGGGAGCTGTTTTTT.